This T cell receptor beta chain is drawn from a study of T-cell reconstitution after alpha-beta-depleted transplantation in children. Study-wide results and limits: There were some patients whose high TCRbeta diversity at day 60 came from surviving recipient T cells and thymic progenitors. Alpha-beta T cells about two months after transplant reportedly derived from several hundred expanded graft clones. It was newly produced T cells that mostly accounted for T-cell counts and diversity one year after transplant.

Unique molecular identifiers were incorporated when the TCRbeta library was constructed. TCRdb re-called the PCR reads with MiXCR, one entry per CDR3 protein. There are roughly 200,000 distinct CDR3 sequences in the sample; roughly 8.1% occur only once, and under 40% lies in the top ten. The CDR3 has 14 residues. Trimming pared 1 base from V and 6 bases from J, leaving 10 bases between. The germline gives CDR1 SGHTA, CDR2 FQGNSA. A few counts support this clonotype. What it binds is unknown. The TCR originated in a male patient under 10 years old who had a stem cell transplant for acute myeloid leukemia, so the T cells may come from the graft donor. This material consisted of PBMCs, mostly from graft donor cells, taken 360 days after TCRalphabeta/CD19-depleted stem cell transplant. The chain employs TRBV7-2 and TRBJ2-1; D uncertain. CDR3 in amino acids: CASSLGSFGNEQFF. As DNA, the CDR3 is TGTGCCAGCAGCTTAGGGAGTTTCGGCAATGAGCAGTTCTTC.